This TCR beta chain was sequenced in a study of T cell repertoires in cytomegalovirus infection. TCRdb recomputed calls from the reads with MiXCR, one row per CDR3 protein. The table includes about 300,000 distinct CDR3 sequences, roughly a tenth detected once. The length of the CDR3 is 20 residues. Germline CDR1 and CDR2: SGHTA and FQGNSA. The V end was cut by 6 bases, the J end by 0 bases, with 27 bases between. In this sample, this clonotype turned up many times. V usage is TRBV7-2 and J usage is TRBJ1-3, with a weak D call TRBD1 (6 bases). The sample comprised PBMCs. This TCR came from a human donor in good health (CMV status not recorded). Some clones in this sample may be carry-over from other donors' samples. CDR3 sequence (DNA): TGTGCCAGCAGTCAAAGGGTCGGGGGCAGGTTCCAGGGCTCTGGAAACACCATATATTTT. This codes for CASSQRVGGRFQGSGNTIYF.